This TCR beta chain stems from a study of blood T cell repertoires in COVID-19 (dated by TCRdb to about 2020). For the wider study: Collaborator samples came from the United States, Italy and Spain and covered acute and convalescent phases of COVID-19. The repertoires were released in a freely available public database meant as a resource for research on the immune response to SARS-CoV-2. Sample metadata almost always included a de-identified subject ID, COVID-19 status, age in years and sex. The prospective study material was composed of cDNA or gDNA derived from T cells, B-cell-depleted T cells, or PBMCs. Where HLA class I and class II types were available, the types were taken from metadata supplied by the sample provider, not from assay-based typing. Samples came from the ongoing ImmuneRACE study (first 160 participants) plus 1,254 subjects from 6 global collaborators. Deeply sampled blood TCRbeta repertoires from subjects exposed to, actively infected with, or recovered from COVID-19 were included in the dataset.

As to this clone: Its antigen is not yet known. Per-base quality was not reported, and no clone a single base away is much larger than it.

V was cut back by 2 bases and J by 1 base, leaving a gap of 9 bases between them. The CDR3, cysteine through phenylalanine, is 15 amino acids long. CDR3 DNA only is kept here, 45 bases in frame from base 1. The germline V gene sets CDR1 to LGHNA and CDR2 to YSLEER. Overall study outcomes, separate from this receptor: The quantity of clinical and demographic metadata differed by source and by participant and was supplied without curation.

The immunoSEQ Assay, a bias-controlled multiplex PCR, was used to amplify TCRbeta CDR3 regions from genomic DNA. Per the authors' processing: The number of nucleated cells in each sample was estimated from the amplification of reference gene primers within the assay. Sequence reads were collapsed and filtered to measure the absolute abundance of every unique TCRbeta CDR3 rearrangement. Productive Simpson clonality was computed per sample as the square root of Simpson's diversity index over productive rearrangements. Held by TCRdb, this immuneACCESS table contains in-frame sequences only and omits some clones. Under half of the omission traces to an unresolved V gene where checked; the cause of the rest is unknown. That table gives V, J and clone size, and the DNA gave D and trimming. Across this sample there are approximately 300,000 clones, with roughly nine tenths seen only once. The ten largest clones add up to approximately 18% of the sample.

Participants in the prospective study were enrolled through a virtual design, were aged 18 to 89 years, and lived in roughly 24 United States geographic areas. In the prospective study, cohorts were assigned on the basis of participant-reported clinical history obtained from a screening survey and a study questionnaire. Recovered participants in ImmuneRACE Cohort 3 were defined by two consecutive negative NP/OP PCR tests, clearance by a healthcare professional, or resolution of symptoms. Each participant in the prospective study had whole blood, serum and a nasopharyngeal or oropharyngeal swab collected by mobile phlebotomists. Prospective study participants could optionally give additional blood draws and questionnaires over an approximately 2-month period. Before DNA extraction, blood samples from the prospective study were shipped at room temperature or frozen.

The chain is encoded by TRBV4-3 joined to TRBJ2-1; the D gene cannot be resolved reliably. Sequencing was carried out using PBMCs or T cells enriched from blood (not recorded which). This sequence was found in a woman younger than 45 who had recovered from COVID-19. The DNA sequence is TGCGCCAGCAGCCAATATAGCACGTCCTACAATGAGCAGTTCTTC. This translates into CASSQYSTSYNEQFF.